This paragraph covers one T cell receptor beta chain sequence. Its antigen is unidentified. Between the trimmed V and J ends, which lost 3 bases and 5 bases, there was a span of 10 bases. The V gene's germline CDR1 is LNHNV and CDR2 YYDKDF (reference sequence). The CDR3 runs to 14 residues. Only CD45RO-negative cells positively selected for CCR7 counted as naive CD8 cells, so terminally differentiated effector memory CD45RA+ cells were excluded. Each sample came from a Caucasian adult donor living in Nashville, Tennessee. Assay execution proceeded at the deep level. As originally analysed: Filtering differed because ImmunoSEQ produced junction-only sequences that carried no quality scores. The protocol was immunoSEQ multiplex PCR, while the TCRdb copy is restricted to in-frame clones and leaves out a portion. V, J and clone size reflect that table, while D and trimming were determined from the DNA. The sample consists of roughly 2,000,000 clones, 85% to 95% of them appearing once.

This sample is drawn from a study of shared clonotypes between healthy human individuals. Study findings and constraints: Among donors, the sharing of clonotypes was expected to be influenced by sequencing depth.

The TCR comes from a man between 18 and 35 years old in good health. Some clones in this sample may be carry-over from other donors' samples. The V and J genes are TRBV15 and TRBJ1-4, with no clear D. Sample: naive CD8+ T cells from PBMCs. The CDR3 coding sequence is TGTGCCACCAGCAGTGGACGGAAAAATGAAAAACTGTTTTTT. The encoded protein is CATSSGRKNEKLFF.